The rows below give T cell receptor beta chains drawn from one sample of a study of CD8+ T cells in alopecia areata. The data were produced by immunoSEQ multiplex PCR, yet TCRdb's version contains in-frame clones alone and is incomplete. The data hold 110,000 to 150,000 clones, with roughly nine tenths observed a single time. Sequences were derived from CD8+ T cells sorted from blood, sampled at week 4, from a patient treated with tofacitinib. Source of these receptors: a human donor with alopecia areata. Each CDR3 is given with its conserved first and last residue. The D gene is left open where the match is weak. A clone size is listed for some rows: how often the clone was seen (once, few, many), or a class if it is expanded.

clone_size	v_call	cdr3_length	d_call	j_call	cdr3_nt	cdr3_aa
few	TRBV30	15	TRBD2	TRBJ2-1	TGTGCCTGGAGTCCCACTAGCGGGAAGTTAGGTGAGCAGTTCTTC	CAWSPTSGKLGEQFF
NA	TRBV30	12	NA	TRBJ2-7	TGTGCCTGGAGGCGAGACACCGGGGAGCAGTACTTC	CAWRRDTGEQYF
NA	TRBV4-1	21	TRBD1	TRBJ2-7	TGCGCCAGCAGCCAAGAGGCTCGCGGCCGGGCCGGGACAGGGAACTCGTACGAGCAGTACTTC	CASSQEARGRAGTGNSYEQYF
NA	TRBV27	12	NA	TRBJ2-1	TGTGCCAGCAGTTTATCGGCCGATGAGCAGTTCTTC	CASSLSADEQFF
once	TRBV23-1	15	NA	TRBJ1-5	TGCGCCAGCAGCCAACCACCCCTTAGCAATCAGCCCCAGCATTTT	CASSQPPLSNQPQHF
NA	TRBV6-1	11	NA	TRBJ2-7	TGTGCCAGCAGTGGGTCCTACGAGCAGTACTTC	CASSGSYEQYF
NA	TRBV29-1	16	TRBD1	TRBJ1-2	TGCAGCGTTTATGGGACAGGGTCGCGGTTTCTTTATGGCTACACCTTC	CSVYGTGSRFLYGYTF
NA	TRBV6-6	15	NA	TRBJ2-7	TGTGCCAGCAGTCGGGACCACGCCGCCGTGAACGAGCAGTACTTC	CASSRDHAAVNEQYF
once	TRBV5-1	14	NA	TRBJ2-1	TGCGCCAGCAGCTTATCGATGGGGGGCAATGAGCAGTTCTTC	CASSLSMGGNEQFF
NA	TRBV6-1	13	NA	TRBJ2-6	TGTGCCAGTAGGGTCCTTGGGGCCAACGTCCTGACTTTC	CASRVLGANVLTF
NA	TRBV7-9	10	NA	TRBJ2-7	TGTGCCAGCGGGGCGGACGAGCAGTACTTC	CASGADEQYF
NA	TRBV19	16	TRBD1	TRBJ2-7	TGTGCCAGTAGTATAGACGGCGGGACAGGTGCCTACGAGCAGTACTTC	CASSIDGGTGAYEQYF
NA	TRBV4-1	16	NA	TRBJ2-3	TGCGCCAGCAGCCTAAGGGGGAGCGGTAACACAGATACGCAGTATTTT	CASSLRGSGNTDTQYF
NA	TRBV6-4	13	NA	TRBJ1-1	TGTGCCAGCAGCAATGGACTAGGCACTGAAGCTTTCTTT	CASSNGLGTEAFF
NA	TRBV6-5	14	NA	TRBJ2-2	TGTGCCAGCACCCCGGGTTCCTCCAGCGGGGAGCTGTTTTTT	CASTPGSSSGELFF
NA	TRBV11-1	14	TRBD2	TRBJ2-7	TGTGCCAGCGGGAGGACTAGCGGAAATGGAGAGCAGTACTTC	CASGRTSGNGEQYF
NA	TRBV4-1	16	NA	TRBJ1-3	TGCGCCAGCAGCCAAGATCGGACCCCCTCTGGAAACACCATATATTTT	CASSQDRTPSGNTIYF
NA	TRBV27	14	NA	TRBJ2-5	TGTGCCAGCAGTTCGGGGTCGGGCCGAGAGACCCAGTACTTC	CASSSGSGRETQYF
NA	TRBV7-9	15	NA	TRBJ1-2	TGTGCCAGCAGCCCTACCCTCGAGATTAACTATGGCTACACCTTC	CASSPTLEINYGYTF
few	TRBV25-1	16	NA	TRBJ2-7	TGTGCCAGCAGTGAAGGTTGGGACCTTAAGGACTACGAGCAGTACTTC	CASSEGWDLKDYEQYF
few	TRBV7-9	15	NA	TRBJ2-7	TGTGCCAGCAGCTTAACCCAGACAGGAAACCACGAGCAGTACTTC	CASSLTQTGNHEQYF
NA	TRBV6-1	13	NA	TRBJ1-1	TGTGCCAGCACTCCCCGTGGGTGGGCTGAAGCTTTCTTT	CASTPRGWAEAFF
NA	TRBV6-5	14	NA	TRBJ2-1	TGTGCCAGCAGTTACTCGGGGGGAGGAGGTGAGCAGTTCTTC	CASSYSGGGGEQFF
NA	TRBV29-1	13	NA	TRBJ1-1	TGCAGCGTTGGGGGGGGAATGAGCACTGAAGCTTTCTTT	CSVGGGMSTEAFF
NA	TRBV27	15	TRBD1	TRBJ2-7	TGTGCCAGCAGTATAGTGACAGGGGGCCGCTACGAGCAGTACTTC	CASSIVTGGRYEQYF
NA	TRBV2	14	TRBD2	TRBJ2-1	TGTGCCAGCAGGCCTAGCGGGACCTACAATGAGCAGTTCTTC	CASRPSGTYNEQFF
NA	TRBV2	13	TRBD1	TRBJ2-7	TGTGCCAGCACGGGACAGGCAAACTACGAGCAGTACTTC	CASTGQANYEQYF
few	TRBV27	18	TRBD1	TRBJ2-6	TGTGCCAGCAGTTCTTCCGGGACAGGGGGCTCTGGGGCCAACGTCCTGACTTTC	CASSSSGTGGSGANVLTF
NA	TRBV6-5	15	NA	TRBJ2-2	TGTGCCAGCAGTTACTCGACTTGGGGGTCCGGGGAGCTGTTTTTT	CASSYSTWGSGELFF
NA	TRBV27	15	TRBD2	TRBJ2-1	TGTGCCAGCAGTTTCTATAGCGGGAGGTACAATGAGCAGTTCTTC	CASSFYSGRYNEQFF
NA	TRBV29-1	13	TRBD1	TRBJ1-1	TGCAGCGTTGGGTCCGGGACAGGGCCTGAAGCTTTCTTT	CSVGSGTGPEAFF
NA	TRBV6-4	13	NA	TRBJ2-1	TGTGCCAGCAGTGACTTTAGCGGAAATGAGCAGTTCTTC	CASSDFSGNEQFF
NA	TRBV27	15	NA	TRBJ2-2	TGTGCCAGCAGTTTACGTGTCGGGAACACCGGGGAGCTGTTTTTT	CASSLRVGNTGELFF
NA	TRBV5-1	15	TRBD1	TRBJ2-7	TGCGCCAGCAGCTTGGTGGACAGGGGTCCCTACGAGCAGTACTTC	CASSLVDRGPYEQYF
NA	TRBV11-2	13	TRBD2	TRBJ2-7	TGTGCCAGCAGGCGGACGGGAGGCTACGAGCAGTACTTC	CASRRTGGYEQYF
NA	TRBV30	15	NA	TRBJ2-7	TGTGCCTGGAGTGATGGCGAGACCCTATCCTACGAGCAGTACTTC	CAWSDGETLSYEQYF